The TCR beta chain described here comes from a study of long-term antiretroviral therapy in people with HIV. At survey level, the immunoSEQ assay was run in its v3.0 version. Clones were read by immunoSEQ multiplex PCR, and TCRdb kept only the in-frame ones, dropping some. The sample contains 20,000 to 25,000 clones, about 88% of which appear only once. As concerns this clone: What it binds is not known.

Whole-study findings and limits: Repertoires looked antigen-experienced, with only a slight naive shift after ART.

DNA was extracted from approximately 1-10 million thawed cryopreserved PBMC. The input for sequencing was unsorted PBMCs, taken 0.6 years after starting antiretroviral therapy. This sequence was found in a man aged 55 to 70 with HIV.

The chain's CDR3 is CASRLAGTYNEKLFF. In DNA form, the CDR3 reads TGTGCCAGCAGACTCGCCGGGACTTATAATGAAAAACTGTTTTTT. The chain employs TRBV28 and TRBJ1-4; D may be TRBD1 (5 bases). The germline V and J ends were trimmed by 6 bases and 4 bases, with 15 bases remaining between them. Germline CDR1 MDHEN, CDR2 SYDVKM. This CDR3 region has 15 residues.